What follows describes a single T cell receptor beta chain. Germline loops: CDR1 SEHNR, CDR2 FQNEAQ (reference sequence). The CDR3 contains 15 residues. The J segment lost 3 bases and the V segment lost 7 bases, leaving 8 bases of the junction unmatched. This record comes from a study of shared clonotypes between healthy human individuals. Naivety among CD8 cells was defined by CD45RO negativity and positive CCR7 selection, thereby excluding terminally differentiated effector memory CD45RA+ cells. Only in-frame clones appear in the TCRdb table, and some are missing; sequencing was by immunoSEQ multiplex PCR. The table has 1.5 million to 2.5 million clones, about 94% seen once.

The J gene is TRBJ2-7, the V gene TRBV7-9; 11 nucleotides match TRBD1. This receptor was taken from a man between 18 and 29 years old in good health. The specimen was naive CD8+ T cells sorted from blood. The CDR3 protein is CASTPPGQGVYEQYF. The CDR3 DNA sequence: TGTGCCAGCACCCCTCCGGGACAGGGGGTCTACGAGCAGTACTTC.